The present T cell receptor (beta chain) was sequenced within a study of human T cells and chemical hapten exposure. Overall study context: On around 2 cm by around 2 cm of upper inner arm skin, sensitization was performed with 2% DPC. Study-wide results and caveats: Expanded TCRs were compared with controls, and the expanded TCRs formed significantly more large CDR3 similarity clusters.

This clonotype has just a few counts. Its antigen remains unidentified. The germline V gene has CDR1 SGHRS and CDR2 YFSETQ. The germline V and J ends were trimmed by 5 bases and 8 bases, with 17 bases remaining between them. The CDR3 is 15 amino acids. Time point here: pre-sensitization, week 0. Described treatment: therapeutic diphenylcyclopropenone sensitization with weekly scalp DPC. TCRdb passed the RACE reads through MiXCR, listing each CDR3 protein once. Of 280,000 or so distinct CDR3 sequences in the sample, roughly 8% were seen once. The sequence derives from a man aged 18 to 29 with alopecia areata. Some clones in this sample may be carry-over from other donors' samples. This specimen consisted of whole blood, obtained in connection with sensitization to the hapten diphenylcyclopropenone (DPC). The gene calls are TRBV5-1 and TRBJ1-6, with D perhaps TRBD1 (5 bases). This CDR3 is CASSLITGSDSPLHF. The CDR3 bases are TGCGCCAGCAGTTTGATCACAGGTTCGGATTCACCCCTCCACTTT.